A selection of T cell receptor beta chains follows, all from one sample in a study of blood T cell repertoires in COVID-19. TCRdb keeps only in-frame clones here, not all; method: immunoSEQ multiplex PCR. The repertoire has 200,000 to 300,000 clones, around 80% of them found once; the top ten carry over 1.5%. The material sequenced was peripheral blood. Source of these receptors: a woman aged 80 or over with acute or convalescent COVID-19. Both conserved end residues are part of each CDR3. D genes are given only for firm matches. Clone size is given for some rows only: seen once, a few or many times, or a class if the clone is expanded.

V: TRBV7-3; J: TRBJ2-6; size: NA; D: NA; DNA: TGTGCCAGCAGCCCGTATCTATCGTTAGGGGCCAACGTCCTGACTTTC; CDR3: CASSPYLSLGANVLTF
V: TRBV11-2; J: TRBJ2-7; size: NA; D: NA; DNA: TGTGCCAGCAGCTACTCGACTTCCTACGAGCAGTACTTC; CDR3: CASSYSTSYEQYF
V: TRBV2; J: TRBJ2-7; size: few; D: TRBD2; DNA: TGTGCCAGCAAAGGACTAGCGGAATCCTACGAGCAGTACTTC; CDR3: CASKGLAESYEQYF
V: TRBV19; J: TRBJ2-5; size: NA; D: TRBD2; DNA: TGTGCCAGTAGTCACGGGACTAGCGGGGAGACCCAGTACTTC; CDR3: CASSHGTSGETQYF
V: TRBV18; J: TRBJ1-2; size: NA; D: NA; DNA: TGTGCCAGCGCAAGCAAAAACTATGGCTACACCTTC; CDR3: CASASKNYGYTF
V: TRBV19; J: TRBJ2-2; size: NA; D: TRBD2; DNA: TGTGCCAGTAGTATCTATCCGCTAGCGGGGGAGCGGGAGCTGTTTTTT; CDR3: CASSIYPLAGERELFF
V: TRBV4-1; J: TRBJ1-1; size: NA; D: NA; DNA: TGCGCCAGCAGCCAAGATGCGGGGAACACTGAAGCTTTCTTT; CDR3: CASSQDAGNTEAFF
V: TRBV5-6; J: TRBJ1-2; size: NA; D: NA; DNA: TGTGCCAGCAGCTTGGCTAGACTCCACGACTATGGCTACACCTTC; CDR3: CASSLARLHDYGYTF
V: TRBV12-5; J: TRBJ1-5; size: NA; D: NA; DNA: TGTGCTAGTGGATCCGTGATCCGGGGGGGGACTCAGCCCCAGCATTTT; CDR3: CASGSVIRGGTQPQHF
V: TRBV6-4; J: TRBJ1-2; size: NA; D: TRBD1; DNA: TGTGCCAGCAGTAGGACAGGGAGCTATGGCTACACCTTC; CDR3: CASSRTGSYGYTF
V: TRBV3-1/TRBV3-2; J: TRBJ1-4; size: once; D: NA; DNA: TGTGCCAGCAGCCAAGATCCTGGCAACCGATCTTCAACTAATGAAAAACTGTTTTTT; CDR3: CASSQDPGNRSSTNEKLFF
V: TRBV28; J: TRBJ2-1; size: NA; D: TRBD2; DNA: TGTGCCAGCAGGAGGGGCGGGAGTTACCACAATGAGCAGTTCTTC; CDR3: CASRRGGSYHNEQFF
V: TRBV9; J: TRBJ2-2; size: NA; D: NA; DNA: TGTGCCAGCAGCGTAGTGAGTAACACCGGGGAGCTGTTTTTT; CDR3: CASSVVSNTGELFF
V: TRBV4-1; J: TRBJ2-1; size: NA; D: TRBD2; DNA: TGCGCCAGCAGCCAAGGGCGGGGGGCTCGGAATGAGCAGTTCTTC; CDR3: CASSQGRGARNEQFF
V: TRBV3-1/TRBV3-2; J: TRBJ2-6; size: NA; D: TRBD1; DNA: TGTGCCAGCAGCCCCCGACAGGGCACCAACGTCCTGACTTTC; CDR3: CASSPRQGTNVLTF
V: TRBV5-6; J: TRBJ1-1; size: NA; D: NA; DNA: TGTGCCAGCAGCCCCTCGTATGTCAGGTATGAAGCTTTCTTT; CDR3: CASSPSYVRYEAFF
V: TRBV18; J: TRBJ2-7; size: once; D: NA; DNA: TGTGCCAGCTCACCTTCTTTCCAGGGACTGCACGAGCAGTACTTC; CDR3: CASSPSFQGLHEQYF
V: TRBV5-4; J: TRBJ2-5; size: few; D: TRBD2; DNA: TGTGCCAGCAGCTTGACTAGCGGTCAAGAGACCCAGTACTTC; CDR3: CASSLTSGQETQYF